One sample yielded the 31 T cell receptor beta chains listed below, sequenced in a study of CD8+ T cells in alopecia areata. The treatment: oral pan-JAK inhibitor, 5-10 mg twice daily. Once RNA had been extracted, it was reverse transcribed into cDNA to act as the sequencing template. The assay was immunoSEQ multiplex PCR, and TCRdb's table has in-frame clones only and misses some. The repertoire holds about 160,000 clones, 65% seen once, with 0.75% to 0.95% in the top ten. Sequences were derived from CD4+ T cells sorted from blood, sampled at week 4, from a patient treated with tofacitinib. These receptors were taken from a human donor with alopecia areata.

The V call is TRBV6-1, the J call TRBJ1-2; the D is unclear. V was pared by 6 bases and J by 4 bases, with 12 bases between. Looked up from germline, CDR1 is MNHNS and CDR2 is SASEGT. The CDR3 spans 13 residues. The CDR3 sequence is CASRAELPYGYTF. The CDR3 DNA is TGTGCCAGCAGGGCGGAACTACCCTATGGCTACACCTTC.

V gene TRBV15 combines with J gene TRBJ1-5; D perhaps matches TRBD1 (6 bases). Trimming shortened V by 0 bases and J by 9 bases, and 9 bases separated the two germline ends. The CDR3 extends over 13 amino acids. Per the germline V gene, CDR1 is LNHNV and CDR2 is YYDKDF (reference sequence). CDR3 bases: TGTGCCACCAGCAGAGAAGGGGGAAGGCCCCAGCATTTT. As protein: CATSREGGRPQHF.

This clone was counted a few times. Other DNA sequences from this sample encode an identical CDR3 as well. The V call is TRBV9, the J call TRBJ2-5, with D unresolved. The ends were cut back, 0 bases at V and 5 bases at J, with 5 bases in the middle. The length of the CDR3 is 12 residues. CDR1 is SGDLS, CDR2 YYNGEE, per germline. The CDR3 region has the DNA TGTGCCAGCAGCGTAGCTGGGGAGACCCAGTACTTC. Translated: CASSVAGETQYF.

This clone was seen a handful of times. V usage is TRBV25-1 and J usage is TRBJ1-1; D possibly corresponds to TRBD1 (6 bases). Germline loops: CDR1 MGHDK, CDR2 SYGVNS. Deletions cut 8 bases from V and 5 bases from J, with 12 bases between. The CDR3 is made up of 12 amino acids. DNA for the CDR3: TGTGCCAGCGTGGTACAGGGAACTGAAGCTTTCTTT. Translation: CASVVQGTEAFF.

This clone was detected a few times. V and J are TRBV30 and TRBJ2-1; the match to TRBD2 covers 11 bases. There are 14 residues in the CDR3. The trim removed 3 bases at V and 7 bases at J, leaving 5 bases unmatched. Germline V lookup: CDR1 GTSNPN, CDR2 SVGIG (reference sequence). CDR3 coding DNA: TGTGCCTGGAGGTTAGCGGGGGGGCTGAATGAGCAGTTCTTC. Its translation: CAWRLAGGLNEQFF.

The chain links TRBV5-1 to TRBJ2-7; D is possibly TRBD2 (5 bases). Trimming took 3 bases from V and 7 from J, leaving 17 bases between them. Germline lookup yields CDR1 SGHRS and CDR2 YFSETQ. The CDR3 has 14 residues. The CDR3 region is CASSSPGLTGEQYF. The CDR3 region has the DNA TGCGCCAGCAGCTCCCCGGGTCTCACGGGGGAGCAGTACTTC.

This clone was seen a handful of times. V gene TRBV29-1 combines with J gene TRBJ1-1; D might be TRBD1 (5 bases). The CDR3 is 12 residues long. The germline CDR1 and CDR2 sequences are SQVTM and ANQGSEA. CDR3: CSASGRGTEAFF. In DNA, the CDR3 is TGCAGTGCCTCGGGGCGGGGGACTGAAGCTTTCTTT.

This chain joins TRBV27 and TRBJ1-2; 8 bases are a match to TRBD1. The CDR3 spans 15 residues. Germline V gene data show CDR1 as MNHEY and CDR2 as SMNVEV (reference sequence). V lost 3 bases, J lost 7 bases, and 10 bases stayed unmatched. CDR3 in amino acids: CASSFLPDRGAGYTF. CDR3 bases: TGTGCCAGCAGTTTTCTCCCAGACAGGGGTGCTGGCTACACCTTC.

V and J are TRBV29-1 and TRBJ2-3; D ambiguous. CDR3 length: 12 residues. Germline V gene lookup returns CDR1 SQVTM and CDR2 ANQGSEA. Trimming left V 1 base short and J 6 bases short, with 8 bases between. The CDR3 bases are TGCAGCGTTGAAGGGCAGACGGATACGCAGTATTTT. Residues: CSVEGQTDTQYF.

This chain links TRBV6-5 with TRBJ2-5; 8 bases are a match to TRBD1. The J segment lost 5 bases and the V segment lost 2 bases, leaving 7 bases of the junction unmatched. Germline V gene sequence: CDR1 MNHEY, CDR2 SVGAGI. The CDR3 extends over 15 amino acids. The CDR3: CASSYGQGARETQYF. In DNA, the CDR3 is TGTGCCAGCAGTTACGGTCAGGGGGCAAGGGAGACCCAGTACTTC.

V usage is TRBV7-9 and J usage is TRBJ2-3; the match to TRBD1 covers 8 bases. The CDR3 spans 15 residues. Germline values: CDR1 SEHNR, CDR2 FQNEAQ (reference sequence). With 3 bases clipped from V and 5 bases from J, the junction kept 7 bases outside the gene matches. The CDR3 bases are TGTGCCAGCAGCTTGGTGGACAGGGCTCAAGATACGCAGTATTTT. Protein product: CASSLVDRAQDTQYF. Full variable domain (remainder filled in from reference TRBV7-9 and TRBJ2-3): DTGVSQNPRHKITKRGQNVTFRCDPISEHNRLYWYRQTLGQGPEFLTYFQNEAQLEKSRLLSDRFSAERPKGSFSTLEIQRTEQGDSAMYLCASSLVDRAQDTQYFGPGTRLTVL.

Points on this clone: The junction differs from germline at one of its ends, possibly a read error. CDR3 region: CAWSGARNYLAF. The DNA for the CDR3 is TGTGCCTGGAGCGGGGCCCGGAACTACCTGGCATTC. The chain employs TRBV30 and TRBJ2-7; tentatively, D is TRBD1 or TRBD2 (5 bases each). This CDR3 contains 12 residues. CDR1 and CDR2 from the germline V gene are GTSNPN and SVGIG (reference sequence).

The chain carries TRBV29-1 and TRBJ2-7; D ambiguous. V was shortened by 6 bases and J by 1 base, with 10 bases between the two germline ends. CDR1 is SQVTM and CDR2 is ANQGSEA in the germline V gene. The CDR3 has 12 residues. The CDR3 spells CSVIGVSYEQYF. In DNA, the CDR3 is TGCAGCGTAATTGGGGTATCCTACGAGCAGTACTTC.

The chain is built from TRBV11-2 and TRBJ2-7; no definite D call. The CDR3 runs 11 residues. V shed 4 bases and J shed 2 bases, with 3 bases lying between them. Germline CDR1 SGHAT, CDR2 FQNNGV. The CDR3 region is CASSSAYEQYF. The CDR3 nucleotides are TGTGCCAGCAGCTCCGCCTACGAGCAGTACTTC.

The rearrangement joins TRBV6-5 to TRBJ2-5; tentative D call: TRBD1 (6 bases). V lost 4 bases and J lost 5, with 17 bases in between. The germline V gene encodes CDR1 MNHEY and CDR2 SVGAGI. The CDR3 has 15 amino acids. The CDR3 reads CASSSTGFNWETQYF. CDR3 nucleotide sequence: TGTGCCAGCAGTTCAACAGGGTTCAATTGGGAGACCCAGTACTTC.

The chain is built from TRBV30 and TRBJ2-1; tentative D call: TRBD2 (5 bases). V was shortened by 5 bases and J by 6 bases, with 8 bases between the two germline ends. CDR3 length: 11 residues. CDR1 GTSNPN and CDR2 SVGIG come from the germline V gene (reference sequence). This CDR3 is CAWAAGNEQFF. The CDR3 DNA sequence: TGTGCCTGGGCCGCGGGCAATGAGCAGTTCTTC.

V is TRBV7-2 and J is TRBJ2-1; D gene ambiguous. CDR1 and CDR2 (germline): SGHTA, FQGNSA. The length of the CDR3 is 15 residues. V shed 5 bases and J shed 7 bases, with 18 bases lying between them. CDR3 protein: CASSTRTEHLNEQFF. CDR3 sequence (DNA): TGTGCCAGCAGCACCAGGACGGAGCATTTGAATGAGCAGTTCTTC. Full variable domain (rest looked up from reference TRBV7-2 and TRBJ2-1): GAGVSQSPSNKVTEKGKDVELRCDPISGHTALYWYRQSLGQGLEFLIYFQGNSAPDKSGLPSDRFSAERTGGSVSTLTIQRTQQEDSAVYLCASSTRTEHLNEQFFGPGTRLTVL.

The genes are TRBV30 and TRBJ2-1; 8 bases are a match to TRBD1. This CDR3 is built from 14 residues. The ends lost 5 bases at V and 5 bases at J; junction bases unmatched: 8. From germline, CDR1 is GTSNPN and CDR2 SVGIG (reference sequence). CDR3 bases: TGTGCCTGGGCCCCGGGACAGGACAACAATGAGCAGTTCTTC. This sequence encodes CAWAPGQDNNEQFF.

This chain uses TRBV18 with TRBJ2-2, with TRBD2 as a possible D gene (6 bases). V was trimmed by 4 bases and J by 0 bases, leaving 15 bases between them. Germline V gene data show CDR1 as KGHSH and CDR2 as LQKENI. CDR3 length: 17 residues. The CDR3: CASSRLADHANTGELFF. The CDR3 bases are TGTGCCAGCTCACGCTTAGCGGACCATGCGAACACCGGGGAGCTGTTTTTT.

J is TRBJ1-1 and V is TRBV30; possible D gene TRBD1, 5 bases. The V gene's germline CDR1 is GTSNPN and CDR2 SVGIG (reference sequence). The CDR3 has 13 amino acids. Between the trimmed V and J ends, which lost 5 bases and 1 base, there was a span of 11 bases. For the CDR3, the DNA is TGTGCCTGGGCAGGGAATTCGAACACTGAAGCTTTCTTT. Protein sequence: CAWAGNSNTEAFF.

The J gene is TRBJ2-1, the V gene TRBV2; 8 positions agree with TRBD1. V lost 7 bases to trimming and J lost 1 base; unmatched junction nucleotides: 6. The CDR3 covers 15 residues. The V gene's germline CDR1 is SNHLY and CDR2 FYNNEI. The DNA of the CDR3 is TGTGCCAGCATTCTGGACAGGGTATCCTACAATGAGCAGTTCTTC. Translation: CASILDRVSYNEQFF.

The chain links TRBV29-1 to TRBJ2-5; the D gene is possibly TRBD1 (5 bases). The V end was cut by 4 bases, the J end by 2 bases, with 8 bases between. The V gene's germline CDR1 is SQVTM and CDR2 ANQGSEA. The CDR3 is 12 residues long. The CDR3 loop reads CSVVRQQETQYF. For the CDR3, the DNA is TGCAGCGTTGTAAGACAGCAAGAGACCCAGTACTTC.

This chain connects TRBV29-1 to TRBJ1-2; TRBD1 aligns across 7 bases. Trimming cost V 1 base and J 7 bases; bases outside gene matches: 6. The CDR3 has 13 amino acids. CDR1 and CDR2 (germline): SQVTM, ANQGSEA. The DNA for the CDR3 is TGCAGCGTTGAAGGTCGACAGGGTTCTGGCTACACCTTC. Translation gives CSVEGRQGSGYTF.

This clone was detected only a few times. The CDR3 protein is CASSETVGVTEAFF. The CDR3 nucleotides read TGTGCCAGCAGTGAAACTGTGGGTGTCACTGAAGCTTTCTTT. This rearrangement joins TRBV9 to TRBJ1-1; D is uncertain. This CDR3 comprises 14 residues. Between the trimmed V and J ends, which lost 5 bases and 4 bases, there was a span of 15 bases. Germline loops: CDR1 SGDLS, CDR2 YYNGEE.

Regarding this clone: The junction does not match germline at one end; this may be a read error. The V call is TRBV7-7, the J call TRBJ2-5, with 11 positions matching TRBD1. Looked up from germline, CDR1 is SSHAT and CDR2 is FNYEAQ (reference sequence). CDR3 length: 14 residues. CDR3 sequence: CASSTDRGPETQYF. CDR3 in DNA: TGTGCTAGCAGCACGGACAGGGGGCCGGAGACCCAGTACTTC.

This clone was counted between two and nine times. The rearrangement joins TRBV7-8 to TRBJ2-3; 11 bases are a match to TRBD2. The CDR3 contains 15 residues. Trimming took 3 bases from V and 4 from J; bases not matched to a gene: 3. CDR1 SGHVS and CDR2 FQNEAQ come from the germline V gene. CDR3 in amino acids: CASSLGTSGADTQYF. CDR3 nucleotides: TGTGCCAGCAGCTTGGGGACTAGCGGTGCAGATACGCAGTATTTT.

The V and J genes are TRBV19 and TRBJ1-2, with D maybe TRBD1 (5 bases). CDR1 is LNHDA, CDR2 SQIVND, per germline (reference sequence). V was pared by 6 bases and J by 8 bases, with 16 bases between. The CDR3 is 13 amino acids. For the CDR3, the DNA is TGTGCCAGTAGGACCCTCGGAGGGGAAGGCTACACCTTC. Translating gives CASRTLGGEGYTF.

The J gene is TRBJ1-2, the V gene TRBV29-1; perhaps TRBD1 as D (5 bases). The CDR3 contains 14 residues. V shed 4 bases and J shed 5 bases, with 17 bases lying between them. Germline assignment: CDR1 SQVTM and CDR2 ANQGSEA. CDR3 in amino acids: CSVALLGDDYGYTF. The CDR3 region has the DNA TGCAGCGTTGCCCTTCTAGGGGACGATTATGGCTACACCTTC.

This clone has a handful of counts. This CDR3 is also generated by other DNA sequences in the sample. The J gene is TRBJ2-3, the V gene TRBV5-1; TRBD1 aligns across 9 bases. The V and J ends lost 0 bases and 6 bases, in that order; junction bases with no gene match: 2. Germline V gene data show CDR1 as SGHRS and CDR2 as YFSETQ. This CDR3 is 14 amino acids long. CDR3 bases: TGCGCCAGCAGCTTGGCCGACAGGGGGGATACGCAGTATTTT. This gives the protein CASSLADRGDTQYF.

This clone was seen a single time. The V gene is TRBV7-9, the J gene TRBJ2-2; D is ambiguous. CDR1 is SEHNR and CDR2 is FQNEAQ in the germline V gene (reference sequence). The ends were cut back, 3 bases at V and 0 bases at J, with 5 bases in the middle. This CDR3 is built from 14 residues. CDR3 DNA sequence: TGTGCCAGCAGCTTGCTGACGAACACCGGGGAGCTGTTTTTT. Protein product: CASSLLTNTGELFF.

The chain joins TRBV29-1 to TRBJ1-1; TRBD1 is a possible D gene (6 bases). Looked up from germline, CDR1 is SQVTM and CDR2 is ANQGSEA. The germline V and J ends were trimmed by 7 bases and 2 bases, with 8 bases remaining between them. This CDR3 has 11 amino acids. The DNA of the CDR3 is TGCAGCGGACAGGAAAACACTGAAGCTTTCTTT. Translated: CSGQENTEAFF. Drawing the rest from reference TRBV29-1 and TRBJ1-1, the complete variable domain is SAVISQKPSRDICQRGTSLTIQCQVDSQVTMMFWYRQQPGQSLTLIATANQGSEATYESGFVIDKFPISRPNLTFSTLTVSNMSPEDSSIYLCSGQENTEAFFGQGTRLTVV.